A single sample gave rise to the 6 T cell receptor beta chains below, sequenced in a study of blood T cell repertoires in COVID-19 (dated by TCRdb to 2018 to 2021). Library preparation used the immunoSEQ multiplex PCR assay. Drawn from immuneACCESS, this table holds only the in-frame rearrangements with V and J called that TCRdb kept. Clones are partly lost; checked studies trace under half to an unresolved V gene and leave the rest unexplained. The sample table lists approximately 350,000 clones, around 90% of them with a count of one. The ten most abundant clones make up 3% of the sample. Sequencing was performed on peripheral blood. The source is a woman in her twenties or thirties with COVID-19, enrolled during active disease.

This CDR3 is CASSLEPEMYTDTQYF. The DNA for the CDR3 is TGTGCCAGCAGCTTAGAGCCGGAGATGTACACAGATACGCAGTATTTT. The chain recombines TRBV11-3 with TRBJ2-3; D ambiguous. Germline-derived CDR1 and CDR2 are SGHNT and YENEEA. Trimming pared 0 bases from V and 2 bases from J, leaving 12 bases between. CDR3 length equals 16 residues.

The chain has TRBV18 and TRBJ1-6; a possible D gene is TRBD1 (5 bases). CDR1 and CDR2 from the germline V gene are KGHSH and LQKENI. The V and J ends lost 1 base and 8 bases respectively, with 6 bases between them. This CDR3 comprises 13 residues. The CDR3 here is CASSPRGDSPLHF. The CDR3 region has the DNA TGTGCCAGCTCACCACGGGGGGATTCACCCCTCCACTTT.

The chain couples TRBV7-9 to TRBJ1-6, with D unclear. The germline V gene has CDR1 SEHNR and CDR2 FQNEAQ (reference sequence). The V end was cut by 5 bases, the J end by 10 bases, with 15 bases between. The CDR3 sequence is 14 residues long. This chain's CDR3 is CASSPPEGVSPLHF. CDR3 DNA: TGTGCCAGCAGCCCCCCGGAGGGAGTGTCACCCCTCCACTTT.

This sequence joins TRBV25-1 and TRBJ2-3, with D tentatively TRBD2 (6 bases). V was clipped by 6 bases and J by 0 bases, with 10 bases between them. The CDR3 runs 14 residues. Germline assignment: CDR1 MGHDK and CDR2 SYGVNS. As DNA, the CDR3 is TGTGCCAGCAGGGACTACCTAAGCACAGATACGCAGTATTTT. Its translation: CASRDYLSTDTQYF.

This clone was observed a single time. V and J are TRBV13 and TRBJ2-5, with TRBD2 matching over 8 bases. The J segment lost 5 bases and the V segment lost 5 bases, leaving 13 bases of the junction unmatched. CDR3 length: 16 residues. Per the germline V gene, CDR1 is PRHDT and CDR2 is FYEKMQ (reference sequence). CDR3 sequence reads: CASSPPWREEVETQYF. For the CDR3, the DNA is TGTGCCAGCAGCCCTCCCTGGCGGGAGGAAGTGGAGACCCAGTACTTC.

CDR3 nucleotide sequence: TGTGCCAGTAGTGCGCCAGGGAGGCTCGGTGAGCAGTTCTTC. Its translation is CASSAPGRLGEQFF. V and J are TRBV19 and TRBJ2-1; a possible D gene is TRBD2 (6 bases). V was trimmed by 5 bases and J by 9 bases, leaving 17 bases between them. There are 14 residues in the CDR3. Germline CDR1 LNHDA, CDR2 SQIVND (reference sequence).